This T cell receptor beta chain was recovered during a study of T-cell memory formation after mild COVID-19. Germline CDR1 LGHNA, CDR2 YNFKEQ. Deletions cut 0 bases from V and 0 bases from J, with 9 bases between. The CDR3 loop spans 15 amino acids. The study's findings and limits: Shrinking CD4+ clones were chiefly CM and EM; CD8+ ones were chiefly EMRA.

Via MiXCR, TCRdb re-called the 5' RACE reads, giving one row per CDR3 protein. The sample shows approximately 390,000 distinct CDR3 sequences, roughly 15% of them seen only once. This clonotype was found many times. Its antigen is undetermined. The rearrangement joins TRBV4-2 to TRBJ2-7; D uncertain. Material for sequencing was PBMCs or a T cell subset sorted from them (not recorded which). This TCR was recovered from a man between 18 and 29 years old who had mild COVID-19 (a few samples of this study predate the infection). Cell type and time point are not known. The CDR3 protein is CASSQDLDSSYEQYF. The CDR3, as DNA: TGTGCCAGCAGCCAAGATTTAGATAGCTCCTACGAGCAGTACTTC.